Listed here are 26 T cell receptor beta chains from one sample, sequenced in a study of blood T cell repertoires in COVID-19. Profiling relied on immunoSEQ multiplex PCR, and the TCRdb table lists in-frame clones only, not all of them. Of about 46,000 clones listed, more than 70% are singletons. The sequencing input was peripheral blood. These receptor sequences come from a man in his sixties with acute or convalescent COVID-19.

V usage is TRBV4-2 and J usage is TRBJ2-1, with 8 bases lining up with TRBD2. Germline values: CDR1 LGHNA, CDR2 YNFKEQ. This CDR3 is built from 16 residues. V shed 1 base, J shed 5 bases, and the junction held 7 bases outside the gene matches. CDR3 nucleotides: TGTGCCAGCAGCCAAGGATCGGGAGGGCGGAACAATGAGCAGTTCTTC. Its protein is CASSQGSGGRNNEQFF.

CDR3 residues: CASSPDRAGQPQHF. The CDR3 DNA follows: TGTGCCAGCAGCCCGGACAGGGCAGGCCAGCCCCAGCATTTT. J is TRBJ1-5 and V is TRBV5-4, with 8 bases lining up with TRBD1. The CDR3 is 14 residues long. V dropped 4 bases and J dropped 7; count of bases not matched to a gene: 7. CDR1 and CDR2 (germline): SGHNT, YYREEE (reference sequence).

This chain connects TRBV6-5 to TRBJ1-4; 8 bases map to TRBD1. Per the germline V gene, CDR1 is MNHEY and CDR2 is SVGAGI. The CDR3 is made up of 14 amino acids. Trimming cost V 4 bases and J 12 bases; bases outside gene matches: 10. CDR3 sequence reads: CASSSRDRNHELFF. The CDR3 nucleotides read TGTGCCAGCAGTTCCCGGGACAGGAATCACGAACTGTTTTTT.

V usage is TRBV28 and J usage is TRBJ2-7, with 9 bases aligning to TRBD2. CDR3 size: 13 residues. Losses at the gene ends were 7 bases for V and 4 bases for J; bases not matched to a gene: 5. Germline CDR1 and CDR2: MDHEN and SYDVKM. The CDR3 DNA reads as TGTGCCAGCAATAGCGGGAGTAGATACGAGCAGTACTTC. Translating it yields CASNSGSRYEQYF.

The genes are TRBV5-1 and TRBJ2-3; D uncertain. The V gene's germline CDR1 is SGHRS and CDR2 YFSETQ. The CDR3 covers 14 residues. V gave up 1 base and J gave up 4 bases, with 10 bases separating them. CDR3 in amino acids: CASSLTGAPDTQYF. The CDR3 nucleotides read TGCGCCAGCAGCTTGACCGGAGCGCCAGATACGCAGTATTTT.

The CDR3 here is CASSPAGQGLNTIYF. For the CDR3, the DNA is TGTGCCAGCTCACCGGCGGGACAGGGACTAAACACCATATATTTT. This chain connects TRBV18 to TRBJ1-3, with 9 bases aligning to TRBD1. The CDR3 runs 15 residues. The junction had 6 bases not matched to a gene; V was cut back by 3 bases and J by 6 bases. CDR1 and CDR2 from the germline V gene are KGHSH and LQKENI.

The chain recombines TRBV7-9 with TRBJ2-7; D is ambiguous. Trimming cost V 4 bases and J 3 bases, with 13 bases left between them. The CDR3 totals 14 residues. The germline V gene has CDR1 SEHNR and CDR2 FQNEAQ (reference sequence). The CDR3 bases are TGTGCCAGCAGCTCACCGCTAAAAAGCTACGAGCAGTACTTC. It encodes CASSSPLKSYEQYF.

The chain recombines TRBV3-1 (or the pseudogene TRBV3-2) with TRBJ1-1, with D maybe TRBD1 (5 bases). V was pared by 5 bases and J by 1 base, with 14 bases between. The germline V gene has CDR1 LGHDT and CDR2 YNNKEL (reference sequence). This CDR3 has 15 amino acids. CDR3 DNA sequence: TGTGCCAGCAGCTGGGGCTGGGGCCGGAACACTGAAGCTTTCTTT. Protein: CASSWGWGRNTEAFF.

The rearrangement links TRBV12-3 or TRBV12-4 to TRBJ1-1; TRBD1 aligns across 8 bases. CDR3 size: 13 residues. V shed 6 bases, J shed 5 bases, and the junction held 5 bases outside the gene matches. The CDR3 nucleotides are TGTGCCAGCAGCTTGACAGGGGAGACTGAAGCTTTCTTT. Amino acids: CASSLTGETEAFF.

The chain combines TRBV5-1 with TRBJ2-1, with 13 bases aligning to TRBD2. Germline V lookup: CDR1 SGHRS, CDR2 YFSETQ. The trim removed 4 bases at V and 4 bases at J, leaving 2 bases unmatched. This CDR3 spans 15 amino acids. CDR3 sequence (DNA): TGCGCCAGCAGCACGGGACTAGCGGGGTACAATGAGCAGTTCTTC. This encodes CASSTGLAGYNEQFF.

The chain carries TRBV7-2 and TRBJ2-4; 7 nucleotides align to TRBD2. V trimming: 5 bases; J trimming: 7 bases; junction bases outside the gene matches: 5. CDR1 and CDR2 from the germline V gene are SGHTA and FQGNSA. The CDR3 length is 13 residues. CDR3 sequence: CASSPEGGNIQYF. CDR3 sequence (DNA): TGTGCCAGCAGCCCGGAGGGAGGGAACATTCAGTACTTC.

The chain employs TRBV27 and TRBJ1-5; D perhaps matches TRBD1 (6 bases). The CDR3 is made up of 18 amino acids. Trimming took off 5 bases at V and 4 bases at J, with 24 bases between the two ends. Germline CDR1 and CDR2: MNHEY and SMNVEV (reference sequence). The CDR3, as DNA: TGTGCCAGCAGTCCCAAATCCCCTGGGCAGGGGCGAAATCAGCCCCAGCATTTT. The encoded protein is CASSPKSPGQGRNQPQHF.

The V call is TRBV6-6, the J call TRBJ2-5, with TRBD1 identical over 7 bases. The CDR3 is made up of 15 amino acids. J gave up 5 bases and V 2 bases, and 8 bases lay outside the gene matches. Germline lookup yields CDR1 MNHNY and CDR2 SVGAGI (reference sequence). The CDR3 is CASSYGDSAAETQYF. In DNA form, the CDR3 reads TGTGCCAGCAGTTACGGGGACAGTGCCGCGGAGACCCAGTACTTC.

This rearrangement joins TRBV6-1 to TRBJ2-1; 7 bases match TRBD2. Germline trimming cut 1 base from V and 3 bases from J; bases unmatched to any gene: 6. The CDR3 runs 16 residues. Per the germline V gene, CDR1 is MNHNS and CDR2 is SASEGT. This chain's CDR3 is CASSEDGLAVYNEQFF. CDR3 sequence (DNA): TGTGCCAGCAGTGAAGACGGCCTAGCGGTCTACAATGAGCAGTTCTTC.

The chain is built from TRBV7-9 and TRBJ2-7; TRBD2 matches at 9 bases. Trimming cost V 5 bases and J 5 bases; bases outside gene matches: 22. Germline assignment: CDR1 SEHNR and CDR2 FQNEAQ (reference sequence). The CDR3 has 19 residues. CDR3 nucleotides: TGTGCCAGCAGCACCGCGGCGGGGCTAGCGGGAAGGGGAGGGGACGAGCAGTACTTC. It specifies CASSTAAGLAGRGGDEQYF. The full variable domain, completed using reference TRBV7-9 and TRBJ2-7, is DTGVSQNPRHKITKRGQNVTFRCDPISEHNRLYWYRQTLGQGPEFLTYFQNEAQLEKSRLLSDRFSAERPKGSFSTLEIQRTEQGDSAMYLCASSTAAGLAGRGGDEQYFGPGTRLTVT.

In its sample, this clone was seen a few times. J is TRBJ2-5 and V is TRBV18; maybe TRBD1 (5 bases). This CDR3 is 14 amino acids long. The germline gives CDR1 KGHSH, CDR2 LQKENI. The germline V and J ends were trimmed by 1 base and 5 bases, with 11 bases remaining between them. Written as DNA, the CDR3 is TGTGCCAGCTCACCACGCATAGGGGTTGAGACCCAGTACTTC. This gives the protein CASSPRIGVETQYF. Using reference TRBV18 and TRBJ2-5 for the parts outside the CDR3, the full variable domain is NAGVMQNPRHLVRRRGQEARLRCSPMKGHSHVYWYRQLPEEGLKFMVYLQKENIIDESGMPKERFSAEFPKEGPSILRIQQVVRGDSAAYFCASSPRIGVETQYFGPGTRLLVL.

The V call is TRBV3-1 (or the pseudogene TRBV3-2), the J call TRBJ1-5, with TRBD1 matching over 7 bases. The CDR3 loop spans 14 amino acids. From germline, CDR1 is LGHDT and CDR2 YNNKEL (reference sequence). After removal of 2 bases from V and 4 bases from J, the junction contained 2 bases not matched to a gene. The CDR3 here is CASSQRDSNQPQHF. CDR3 nucleotide sequence: TGTGCCAGCAGCCAAAGGGACAGTAATCAGCCCCAGCATTTT.

V gene TRBV5-1 combines with J gene TRBJ1-3; 7 bases align to TRBD1. CDR1 is SGHRS, CDR2 YFSETQ, per germline. The CDR3 has 13 amino acids. The junction had 1 base not matched to a gene; V was cut back by 0 bases and J by 7 bases. The DNA of the CDR3 is TGCGCCAGCAGCTTGGGACAGGGCAACACCATATATTTT. Protein sequence: CASSLGQGNTIYF.

As regards this clone: One junction end does not reproduce the germline sequence, and a read error may be involved. The CDR3 here is CASREGPSEWYGYTF. The CDR3 coding sequence is TGTGCCAGCAGGGAAGGGCCGTCCGAATGGTATGGCTACACCTTC. The chain has TRBV6-1 and TRBJ1-2; D unresolved. The CDR3 runs to 15 residues. The germline V gene encodes CDR1 MNHNS and CDR2 SASEGT.

The chain links TRBV19 to TRBJ2-1, with D tentatively TRBD1 (7 bases). The germline gives CDR1 LNHDA, CDR2 SQIVND (reference sequence). Trimming took 5 bases from V and 7 from J, leaving 18 bases between them. This CDR3 spans 15 amino acids. CDR3 sequence: CASSSRRQGGNEQFF. For the CDR3, the DNA is TGTGCCAGTAGTTCCCGCCGACAGGGAGGTAATGAGCAGTTCTTC. Looking up the rest from reference TRBV19 and TRBJ2-1 gives the full variable domain: DGGITQSPKYLFRKEGQNVTLSCEQNLNHDAMYWYRQDPGQGLRLIYYSQIVNDFQKGDIAEGYSVSREKKESFPLTVTSAQKNPTAFYLCASSSRRQGGNEQFFGPGTRLTVL.

In its sample, this clone was seen once. The V gene is TRBV6-1, the J gene TRBJ2-3; D uncertain. The CDR3 extends over 15 amino acids. Germline V gene lookup returns CDR1 MNHNS and CDR2 SASEGT. The germline V and J ends were trimmed by 3 bases and 2 bases, with 12 bases remaining between them. The CDR3 DNA is TGTGCCAGCAGTGACCTCGGAGTGACCACAGATACGCAGTATTTT. Translation gives CASSDLGVTTDTQYF.

The rearrangement joins TRBV9 to TRBJ2-1; D remains ambiguous. The CDR3 runs to 13 residues. Between the trimmed V and J ends, which lost 0 bases and 6 bases, there was a span of 7 bases. CDR1 and CDR2 (germline): SGDLS, YYNGEE. DNA of the CDR3: TGTGCCAGCAGCGTAGTAGCCAGCAATGAGCAGTTCTTC. Translated: CASSVVASNEQFF. Together with reference TRBV9 and TRBJ2-1, the CDR3 gives the full variable domain: DSGVTQTPKHLITATGQRVTLRCSPRSGDLSVYWYQQSLDQGLQFLIQYYNGEERAKGNILERFSAQQFPDLHSELNLSSLELGDSALYFCASSVVASNEQFFGPGTRLTVL.

The genes are TRBV29-1 and TRBJ1-1, with D perhaps matching TRBD1 (6 bases). V was trimmed by 7 bases and J by 1 base, leaving 13 bases between them. In germline, CDR1 is SQVTM, CDR2 ANQGSEA. The CDR3 is made up of 13 amino acids. CDR3 sequence (DNA): TGCAGCGCCACGGGACACCCGAACACTGAAGCTTTCTTT. Its translation is CSATGHPNTEAFF. Full variable domain (remainder filled in from reference TRBV29-1 and TRBJ1-1): SAVISQKPSRDICQRGTSLTIQCQVDSQVTMMFWYRQQPGQSLTLIATANQGSEATYESGFVIDKFPISRPNLTFSTLTVSNMSPEDSSIYLCSATGHPNTEAFFGQGTRLTVV.

The chain links TRBV5-1 to TRBJ2-7; 8 bases map to TRBD2. CDR3 length: 15 amino acids. Germline trimming cut 2 bases from V and 4 bases from J; bases unmatched to any gene: 8. Germline V gives CDR1 SGHRS, CDR2 YFSETQ. The CDR3 loop reads CASSLFSSGIYEQYF. CDR3 nucleotide sequence: TGCGCCAGCAGCTTATTTAGTAGCGGGATTTACGAGCAGTACTTC.

V gene TRBV6-5 combines with J gene TRBJ2-7; possibly TRBD1 for D (6 bases). Trimming left V 11 bases short and J 0 bases short, with 14 bases between. Germline CDR1 MNHEY, CDR2 SVGAGI. The CDR3 length is 13 residues. In DNA, the CDR3 is TGTGCCTCCCATGGGGACAACTCCTACGAGCAGTACTTC. It specifies CASHGDNSYEQYF.

The chain uses TRBV2 and TRBJ1-1, with no clear D. The V gene lost 8 bases and the J gene lost 6 bases, with 10 bases spanning the gap. This CDR3 region has 11 residues. Germline V gene data show CDR1 as SNHLY and CDR2 as FYNNEI. The chain's CDR3 is CASGPRSEAFF. The CDR3 bases are TGTGCCAGCGGTCCCCGGTCTGAAGCTTTCTTT.